A single sample gave rise to the 26 T cell receptor beta chains below, sequenced in a study of T cells in Graves' hyperthyroidism and ophthalmopathy. Amplification of TCR beta CDR3 regions used RNA as the template. In the first-round RT-PCR of the TCR CDR3, the HTBI primer set was used. MiXCR, run by TCRdb on the multiplex PCR reads, gives a single entry per CDR3 protein. Here the sample spans more than 500,000 distinct CDR3 sequences, about 15% being singletons. The source material was blood. These receptor sequences come from a woman aged 35 to 49 with Graves' ophthalmopathy.

This clonotype has at least ten counts. The chain joins TRBV5-1 to TRBJ2-2; 7 bases are shared with TRBD1. CDR3 length: 14 residues. CDR1 is SGHRS, CDR2 YFSETQ, per germline. V shed 2 bases and J 7 bases; nucleotides not matched to a gene: 5. As DNA, the CDR3 is TGCGCCAGCAGCTTCGACAGGGAAGACGGGGAGCTGTTTTTT. This codes for CASSFDREDGELFF. Supplemented by reference TRBV5-1 and TRBJ2-2, the full variable domain reads KAGVTQTPRYLIKTRGQQVTLSCSPISGHRSVSWYQQTPGQGLQFLFEYFSETQRNKGNFPGRFSGRQFSNSRSEMNVSTLELGDSALYLCASSFDREDGELFFGEGSRLTVL.

The rearrangement joins TRBV5-1 to TRBJ1-5, with D uncertain. Germline CDR1 and CDR2: SGHRS and YFSETQ. V lost 5 bases to trimming and J lost 8 bases, with 8 bases between them. The CDR3 sequence is 11 residues long. The CDR3: CASRAGKPQHF. CDR3 sequence (DNA): TGCGCCAGCAGGGCTGGAAAGCCCCAGCATTTT.

This clonotype has a count of ten or more. V and J are TRBV6-1 and TRBJ1-1; TRBD1 matches at 8 bases. The CDR3 extends over 14 amino acids. The germline V gene has CDR1 MNHNS and CDR2 SASEGT. V lost 5 bases to trimming and J lost 6 bases; unmatched junction nucleotides: 8. CDR3 protein: CASSTRTGTAEAFF. Written as DNA, the CDR3 is TGTGCCAGCAGTACGCGGACAGGGACAGCTGAAGCTTTCTTT.

This clonotype was seen ten or more times. The chain couples TRBV7-7 to TRBJ1-5; D gene unclear. CDR3 length: 13 residues. In germline, CDR1 is SSHAT, CDR2 FNYEAQ (reference sequence). The CDR3 sequence is CASPVVSNQPQHF. The CDR3 bases are TGTGCTAGCCCGGTGGTAAGCAATCAGCCCCAGCATTTT.

This clonotype has just a few counts. V usage is TRBV12-3 or TRBV12-4 and J usage is TRBJ1-5; D might be TRBD1 (5 bases). This CDR3 is 15 amino acids long. V lost 5 bases to trimming and J lost 0 bases, with 11 bases between them. CDR3 bases: TGTGCCAGCAGTCCACAGGATTATAGCAATCAGCCCCAGCATTTT. It yields the protein CASSPQDYSNQPQHF.

In this sample, this clonotype turned up many times. This chain connects TRBV7-9 to TRBJ2-7; unclear D gene. Germline values: CDR1 SEHNR, CDR2 FQNEAQ (reference sequence). There are 14 residues in the CDR3. The V gene lost 0 bases and the J gene lost 3 bases, with 9 bases spanning the gap. The CDR3 nucleotides are TGTGCCAGCAGCTTAGCCGCCCAGAACTACGAGCAGTACTTC. This encodes CASSLAAQNYEQYF.

This clonotype was observed many times. Here the CDR3 omits its conserved ending phenylalanine or tryptophan, so a read error is the likely source. This chain joins TRBV6-2 or TRBV6-3 and TRBJ2-7, with 8 positions matching TRBD2. The CDR3 length is 14 residues. Germline V CDR1 and CDR2: MNHEY, SVGEGT. J was trimmed by 3 bases and V by 4 bases; bases with no gene match: 5. The CDR3 loop is CASSWGAGGYEQYL. In nucleotides, the CDR3 is TGTGCCAGCAGTTGGGGGGCGGGAGGCTACGAGCAGTACCTC.

This clonotype was seen many times. The J gene is TRBJ2-7, the V gene TRBV30; D call uncertain. V gave up 3 bases and J gave up 2 bases, with 11 bases separating them. The CDR3 covers 13 residues. Germline V gene sequence: CDR1 GTSNPN, CDR2 SVGIG (reference sequence). For the CDR3, the DNA is TGTGCCTGGAGGGGATTCCCCACCTACGAGCAGTACTTC. Translating it yields CAWRGFPTYEQYF.

V usage is TRBV18 and J usage is TRBJ1-1; D not certain. Per germline, CDR1 KGHSH and CDR2 LQKENI. CDR3 length equals 14 residues. V lost 2 bases, J lost 1 base, and 8 bases lay in between. The CDR3 spells CASSPGATNTEAFF. CDR3 bases: TGTGCCAGCTCACCAGGTGCAACGAACACTGAAGCTTTCTTT.

This clonotype was observed at least ten times. The gene calls are TRBV6-2 or TRBV6-3 and TRBJ2-7; maybe TRBD2 (6 bases). V was shortened by 0 bases and J by 5 bases, with 20 bases between the two germline ends. This CDR3 has 17 residues. Germline V gives CDR1 MNHEY, CDR2 SVGEGT. CDR3 nucleotides: TGTGCCAGCAGTTACTCATCTCGCGGGAACAGGAATCACGAGCAGTACTTC. This encodes CASSYSSRGNRNHEQYF.

This clonotype was counted at least ten times. The gene calls are TRBV20-1 and TRBJ2-4; D could derive from TRBD1 or TRBD2 (5 bases each). The length of the CDR3 is 13 residues. V gave up 1 base and J gave up 7 bases, with 11 bases separating them. Germline values: CDR1 DFQATT, CDR2 SNEGSKA (reference sequence). CDR3 amino acids: CSARGKGTNIQYF. The DNA for the CDR3 is TGCAGTGCTAGAGGGAAGGGGACGAACATTCAGTACTTC.

The J gene is TRBJ1-3, the V gene TRBV20-1; D is possibly TRBD1 (5 bases). V was pared by 6 bases and J by 0 bases, with 15 bases between. This CDR3 comprises 15 residues. Per germline, CDR1 DFQATT and CDR2 SNEGSKA (reference sequence). CDR3 residues: CSANPVRGSGNTIYF. CDR3 coding DNA: TGCAGTGCAAACCCCGTAAGGGGCTCTGGAAACACCATATATTTT.

This clonotype was recorded at least ten times. This chain connects TRBV5-4 to TRBJ2-7; D gene ambiguous. The CDR3 sequence is 13 residues long. V was cut by 4 bases and J by 0 bases, with 8 bases left in between. The V gene's germline CDR1 is SGHNT and CDR2 YYREEE (reference sequence). CDR3: CASSREVSYEQYF. As DNA, the CDR3 is TGTGCCAGCAGCCGAGAGGTCTCCTACGAGCAGTACTTC.

This clonotype appeared many times. The chain recombines TRBV28 with TRBJ1-5, with 9 nucleotides matching TRBD1. The length of the CDR3 is 14 residues. Germline CDR1 and CDR2: MDHEN and SYDVKM. Trimming cost V 7 bases and J 4 bases; bases outside gene matches: 5. The CDR3: CASTSDRGNQPQHF. The CDR3 DNA sequence: TGTGCCAGCACGTCGGACAGGGGAAATCAGCCCCAGCATTTT.

At least ten counts were recorded for this clonotype. The rearrangement joins TRBV7-2 to TRBJ2-7, with TRBD1 as a possible D gene (6 bases). Germline values: CDR1 SGHTA, CDR2 FQGNSA. V lost 4 bases and J lost 5, with 15 bases in between. This CDR3 contains 14 residues. As DNA, the CDR3 is TGTGCCAGCAGCTCCCGGGCAGGGGTCCACGAGCAGTACTTC. Its translation: CASSSRAGVHEQYF.

V gene TRBV9 combines with J gene TRBJ1-3; 8 bases are a match to TRBD1. The germline CDR1 and CDR2 sequences are SGDLS and YYNGEE. Trimming removed 4 bases from V and 0 bases from J; junction bases left unmatched: 9. The CDR3 loop spans 17 amino acids. As DNA, the CDR3 is TGTGCCAGCAGCCCTACGACAGGGGCCACCTCTGGAAACACCATATATTTT. Its translation: CASSPTTGATSGNTIYF.

This clonotype was seen at least ten times. The V call is TRBV6-1, the J call TRBJ1-5; D gene uncertain. V shed 6 bases and J shed 2 bases, with 2 bases lying between them. The germline CDR1 and CDR2 sequences are MNHNS and SASEGT. This CDR3 is 11 amino acids long. CDR3 protein: CASRRNQPQHF. CDR3 coding DNA: TGTGCCAGCAGGCGCAATCAGCCCCAGCATTTT.

This clonotype has ten or more counts. The V and J genes are TRBV6-2 or TRBV6-3 and TRBJ2-7; 9 bases agree with TRBD2. This CDR3 is built from 14 residues. The junction had 4 bases not matched to a gene; V was cut back by 7 bases and J by 0 bases. CDR1 is MNHEY and CDR2 is SVGEGT in the germline V gene. The CDR3 loop reads CASTRSGSSYEQYF. The DNA for the CDR3 is TGTGCCAGCACTCGTAGCGGGAGCTCCTACGAGCAGTACTTC.

V is TRBV6-5 and J is TRBJ2-3; D is unresolved. Trimming pared 3 bases from V and 1 base from J, leaving 5 bases between. CDR3 size: 13 residues. CDR1 MNHEY and CDR2 SVGAGI come from the germline V gene. The CDR3 region has the DNA TGTGCCAGCAGTTATGTCCGCACAGATACGCAGTATTTT. Amino acid sequence: CASSYVRTDTQYF.

The table lists this clonotype with many counts. The V gene is TRBV7-8, the J gene TRBJ1-1, with D perhaps TRBD1 (6 bases). The CDR3 runs 13 residues. Germline V gene lookup returns CDR1 SGHVS and CDR2 FQNEAQ. Trimming left V 3 bases short and J 4 bases short, with 9 bases between. This CDR3 reads CASSFGGPTEAFF. The CDR3, as DNA: TGTGCCAGCAGCTTCGGGGGCCCCACTGAAGCTTTCTTT.

This clonotype came up many times. The genes are TRBV6-5 and TRBJ2-5; TRBD2 agrees at 10 bases. V lost 0 bases to trimming and J lost 1 base; unmatched junction nucleotides: 8. Germline lookup yields CDR1 MNHEY and CDR2 SVGAGI. CDR3 length: 18 residues. The CDR3: CASSYSTSGTLTQETQYF. The CDR3 bases are TGTGCCAGCAGTTACTCCACTAGCGGGACCCTCACCCAAGAGACCCAGTACTTC.

Only a few counts were recorded for this clonotype. V and J are TRBV19 and TRBJ1-1, with 7 nucleotides matching TRBD1. There are 12 residues in the CDR3. Germline CDR1 LNHDA, CDR2 SQIVND (reference sequence). J gave up 7 bases and V 6 bases, and 5 bases lay outside the gene matches. CDR3 region: CASRDWDSEAFF. The CDR3 coding sequence is TGTGCCAGTAGGGATTGGGACAGTGAAGCTTTCTTT.

This clonotype was detected many times. The rearrangement joins TRBV18 to TRBJ2-7; TRBD2 might be the D (5 bases). The CDR3 consists of 14 residues. With 4 bases removed from V and 5 bases from J, the gap between germline ends came to 15 bases. The germline V gene encodes CDR1 KGHSH and CDR2 LQKENI. The CDR3 reads CASSRSRGNNEQYF. CDR3 bases: TGTGCCAGCTCACGATCCCGGGGTAACAACGAGCAGTACTTC.

This chain joins TRBV4-2 and TRBJ1-1; the match to TRBD1 covers 7 bases. CDR1 and CDR2 from the germline V gene are LGHNA and YNFKEQ. After removal of 3 bases from V and 0 bases from J, the junction contained 10 bases not matched to a gene. CDR3 size: 17 residues. DNA for the CDR3: TGTGCCAGCAGCCAGGATACAGGGGCCGGGATGAACACTGAAGCTTTCTTT. It yields the protein CASSQDTGAGMNTEAFF.

The table lists this clonotype with many counts. The rearrangement joins TRBV12-3 or TRBV12-4 to TRBJ1-5; D may be TRBD1 (5 bases). This CDR3 is built from 15 residues. V lost 1 base, J lost 3 bases, and 10 bases lay in between. The CDR3 spells CASSLGDAVNQPQHF. The DNA for the CDR3 is TGTGCCAGCAGTTTAGGGGACGCCGTCAATCAGCCCCAGCATTTT.

Ten or more counts support this clonotype. The rearrangement joins TRBV28 to TRBJ1-2, with D possibly matching TRBD1 (6 bases). Germline assignment: CDR1 MDHEN and CDR2 SYDVKM. V lost 11 bases to trimming and J lost 4 bases, with 14 bases between them. CDR3 length: 12 residues. For the CDR3, the DNA is TGTGCCGTCCACAGGGTTGGCTATGGCTACACCTTC. As protein: CAVHRVGYGYTF.